These 2 T cell receptor beta chains were sequenced from one sample in a study of blood T cell repertoires in COVID-19. Measured with immunoSEQ multiplex PCR; TCRdb has only the in-frame clones, and not every one. The sample shows roughly 80,000 clones, about 86% of them seen only once. The specimen was peripheral blood. These TCRs come from a woman aged 80 or over with acute or convalescent COVID-19.

This chain links TRBV7-2 with TRBJ1-3, with D hard to call. Germline values: CDR1 SGHTA, CDR2 FQGNSA. The V and J ends lost 3 bases and 0 bases respectively, with 9 bases between them. The CDR3 covers 15 residues. This CDR3 is CASSFNSLSGNTIYF. CDR3 bases: TGTGCCAGCAGCTTTAACAGCCTCTCTGGAAACACCATATATTTT.

V is TRBV27 and J is TRBJ2-1, with 9 nucleotides matching TRBD2. Germline V CDR1 and CDR2: MNHEY, SMNVEV (reference sequence). J gave up 8 bases and V 5 bases, and 10 bases lay outside the gene matches. There are 15 residues in the CDR3. The CDR3 reads CASSRRGRALDEQFF. CDR3 sequence (DNA): TGTGCCAGCAGTAGGCGCGGGAGGGCGCTTGATGAGCAGTTCTTC.